This TCR beta chain came from a study of T cell therapy after organ transplantation. The length of the CDR3 is 15 residues. Trimming took 2 bases from V and 7 from J; bases not matched to a gene: 3. The germline gives CDR1 MRHNA, CDR2 SNTAGT. This clone has just a few counts. Its antigen is not identified. Regarding time point: 4-8 weeks after completion of therapy. TCRdb keeps only in-frame clones here, not all; method: immunoSEQ multiplex PCR. The sample carries just under 20,000 clones, 81% recorded once. The V gene is TRBV6-4, the J gene TRBJ1-6, with 9 bases that match TRBD1. Sequences were derived from CD8+ T cells from blood, sampled after autologous CMV-specific T cell therapy. The clonotype comes from a human patient who had received a solid organ transplant and had CMV disease. The T cells may partly be graft donor cells. CDR3 protein: CASSDRGTGNSPLHF. The CDR3 region has the DNA TGTGCCAGCAGTGACAGGGGGACAGGGAATTCACCCCTCCACTTT.